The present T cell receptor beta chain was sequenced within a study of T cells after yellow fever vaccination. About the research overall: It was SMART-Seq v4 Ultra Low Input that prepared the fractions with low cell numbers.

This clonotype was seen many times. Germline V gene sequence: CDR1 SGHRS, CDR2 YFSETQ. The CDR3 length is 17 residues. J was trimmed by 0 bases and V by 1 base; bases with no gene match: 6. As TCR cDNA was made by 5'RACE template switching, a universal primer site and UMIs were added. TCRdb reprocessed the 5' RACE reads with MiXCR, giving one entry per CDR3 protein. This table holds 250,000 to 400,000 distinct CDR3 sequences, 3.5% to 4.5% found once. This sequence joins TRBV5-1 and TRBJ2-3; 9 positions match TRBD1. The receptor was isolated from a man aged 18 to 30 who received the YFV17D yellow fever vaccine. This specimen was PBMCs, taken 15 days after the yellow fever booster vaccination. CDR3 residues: CASSLRTGAFSTDTQYF. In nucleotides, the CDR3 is TGCGCCAGCAGCTTGAGGACAGGGGCCTTCAGCACAGATACGCAGTATTTT.